The clone carrying this T cell receptor beta chain has a handful of counts. Its specificity is not known. Germline V lookup: CDR1 ENHRY, CDR2 SYGVKD. Trimming cost V 4 bases and J 4 bases, with 10 bases left between them. The CDR3 extends over 13 amino acids. These data belong to a study of T cell repertoires in cytomegalovirus infection. Study-wide findings and caveats: Dominant in the ex vivo response were TCR beta clonotypes restricted by HLA-C and specific for CMV.

TCRdb reprocessed the reads via MiXCR and lists one record per CDR3 protein. The sample yields about 530,000 distinct CDR3 sequences, approximately 26% seen once. The TCR was taken from a human donor in good health (CMV status not recorded). Some clones in this sample may be carry-over from other donors' samples. The sample comprised PBMCs. The V and J genes are TRBV10-3 and TRBJ1-1; the D gene is possibly TRBD1 (6 bases). As DNA, the CDR3 is TGTGCCATCAGTGTGCAGGGGCCCACTGAAGCTTTCTTT. It encodes CAISVQGPTEAFF.